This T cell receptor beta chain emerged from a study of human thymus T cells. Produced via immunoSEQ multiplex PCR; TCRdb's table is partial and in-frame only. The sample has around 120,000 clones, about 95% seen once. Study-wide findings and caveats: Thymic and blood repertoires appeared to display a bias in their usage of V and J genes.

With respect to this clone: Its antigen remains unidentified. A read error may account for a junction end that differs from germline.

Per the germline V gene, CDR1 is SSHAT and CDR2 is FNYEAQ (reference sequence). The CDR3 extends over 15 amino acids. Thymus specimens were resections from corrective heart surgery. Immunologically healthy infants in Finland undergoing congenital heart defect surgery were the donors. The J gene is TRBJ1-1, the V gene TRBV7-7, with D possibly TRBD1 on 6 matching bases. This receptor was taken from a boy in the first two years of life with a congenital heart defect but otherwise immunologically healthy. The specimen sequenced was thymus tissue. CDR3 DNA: TGTGCTAGCAGCTTAGAGGGACACCTGAACACTGAAGCTTTCTTT. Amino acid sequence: CASSLEGHLNTEAFF. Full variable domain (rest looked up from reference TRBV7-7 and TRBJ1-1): GAGVSQSPRYKVTKRGQDVTLRCDPISSHATLYWYQQALGQGPEFLTYFNYEAQPDKSGLPSDRFSAERPEGSISTLTIQRTEQRDSAMYRCASSLEGHLNTEAFFGQGTRLTVV.